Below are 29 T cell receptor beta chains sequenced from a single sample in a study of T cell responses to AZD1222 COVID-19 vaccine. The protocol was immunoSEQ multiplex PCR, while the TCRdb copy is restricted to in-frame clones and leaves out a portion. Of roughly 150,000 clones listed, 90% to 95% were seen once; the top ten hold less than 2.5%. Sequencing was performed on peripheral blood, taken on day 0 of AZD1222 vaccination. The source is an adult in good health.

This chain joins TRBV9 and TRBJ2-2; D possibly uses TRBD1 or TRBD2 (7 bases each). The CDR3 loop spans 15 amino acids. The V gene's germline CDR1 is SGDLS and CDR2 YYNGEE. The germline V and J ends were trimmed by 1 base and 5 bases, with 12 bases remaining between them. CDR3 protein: CASSVNQGGTGELFF. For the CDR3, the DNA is TGTGCCAGCAGCGTAAACCAGGGGGGGACCGGGGAGCTGTTTTTT.

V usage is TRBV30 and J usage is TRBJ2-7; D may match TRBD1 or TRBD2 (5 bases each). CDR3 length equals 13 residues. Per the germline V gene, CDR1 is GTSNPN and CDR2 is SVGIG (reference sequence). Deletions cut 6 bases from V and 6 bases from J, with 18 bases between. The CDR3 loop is CACRGGATVEQYF. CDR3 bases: TGTGCCTGTCGTGGGGGTGCGACCGTCGAGCAGTACTTC.

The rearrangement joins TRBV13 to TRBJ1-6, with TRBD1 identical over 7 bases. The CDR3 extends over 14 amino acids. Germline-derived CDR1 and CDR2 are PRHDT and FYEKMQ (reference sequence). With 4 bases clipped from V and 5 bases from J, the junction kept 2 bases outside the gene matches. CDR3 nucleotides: TGTGCCAGCAGCTACAGGGGAAATAATTCACCCCTCCACTTT. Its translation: CASSYRGNNSPLHF. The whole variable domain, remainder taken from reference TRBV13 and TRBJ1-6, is AAGVIQSPRHLIKEKRETATLKCYPIPRHDTVYWYQQGPGQDPQFLISFYEKMQSDKGSIPDRFSAQQFSDYHSELNMSSLELGDSALYFCASSYRGNNSPLHFGNGTRLTVT.

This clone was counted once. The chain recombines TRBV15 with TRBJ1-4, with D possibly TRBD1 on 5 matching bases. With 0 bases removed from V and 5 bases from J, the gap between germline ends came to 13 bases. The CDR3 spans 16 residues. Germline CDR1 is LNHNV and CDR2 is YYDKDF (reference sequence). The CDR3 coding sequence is TGTGCCACCAGCAGAGATGCGGGAGCAGGGAATGAAAAACTGTTTTTT. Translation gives CATSRDAGAGNEKLFF.

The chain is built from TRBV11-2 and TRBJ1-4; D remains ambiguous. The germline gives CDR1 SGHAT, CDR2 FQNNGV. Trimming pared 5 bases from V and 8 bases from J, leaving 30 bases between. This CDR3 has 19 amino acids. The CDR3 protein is CASSHDPPAPVASGEKLFF. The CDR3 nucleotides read TGTGCCAGCAGCCACGACCCACCAGCACCGGTCGCGTCGGGGGAAAAACTGTTTTTT.

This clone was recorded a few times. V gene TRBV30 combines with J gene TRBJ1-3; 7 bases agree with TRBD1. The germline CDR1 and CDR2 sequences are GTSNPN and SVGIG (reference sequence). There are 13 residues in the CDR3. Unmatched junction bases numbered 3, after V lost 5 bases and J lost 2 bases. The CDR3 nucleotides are TGTGCCTGGGAGACAGGGACTGGAAACACCATATATTTT. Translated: CAWETGTGNTIYF.

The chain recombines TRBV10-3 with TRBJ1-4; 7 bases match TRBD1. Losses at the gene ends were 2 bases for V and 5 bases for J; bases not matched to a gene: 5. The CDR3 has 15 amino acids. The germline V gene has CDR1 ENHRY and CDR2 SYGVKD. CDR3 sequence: CAISENRGLNEKLFF. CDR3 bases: TGTGCCATCAGTGAGAACAGGGGACTAAATGAAAAACTGTTTTTT.

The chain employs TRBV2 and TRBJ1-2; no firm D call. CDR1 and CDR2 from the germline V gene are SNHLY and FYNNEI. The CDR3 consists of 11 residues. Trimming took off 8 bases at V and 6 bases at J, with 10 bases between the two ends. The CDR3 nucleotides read TGTGCCAGCCTTGTGAGAGATGGCTACACCTTC. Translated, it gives CASLVRDGYTF.

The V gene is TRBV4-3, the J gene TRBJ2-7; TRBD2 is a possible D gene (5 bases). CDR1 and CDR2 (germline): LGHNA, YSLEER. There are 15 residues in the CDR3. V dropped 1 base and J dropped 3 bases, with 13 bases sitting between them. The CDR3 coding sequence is TGCGCCAGCAGCCAAGGAACGGGGATCAGCTACGAGCAGTACTTC. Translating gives CASSQGTGISYEQYF.

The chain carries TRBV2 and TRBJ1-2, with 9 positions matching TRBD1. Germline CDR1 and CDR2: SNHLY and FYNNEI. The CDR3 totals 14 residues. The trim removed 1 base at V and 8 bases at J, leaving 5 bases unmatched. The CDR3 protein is CASSEGGQGYGYTF. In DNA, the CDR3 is TGTGCCAGCAGTGAAGGAGGACAGGGGTACGGCTACACCTTC.

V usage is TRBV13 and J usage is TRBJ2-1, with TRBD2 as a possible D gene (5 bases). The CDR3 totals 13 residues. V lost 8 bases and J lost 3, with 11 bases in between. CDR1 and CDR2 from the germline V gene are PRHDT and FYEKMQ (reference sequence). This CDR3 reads CASLEGGYNEQFF. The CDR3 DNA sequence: TGTGCCAGCTTGGAAGGAGGCTACAATGAGCAGTTCTTC.

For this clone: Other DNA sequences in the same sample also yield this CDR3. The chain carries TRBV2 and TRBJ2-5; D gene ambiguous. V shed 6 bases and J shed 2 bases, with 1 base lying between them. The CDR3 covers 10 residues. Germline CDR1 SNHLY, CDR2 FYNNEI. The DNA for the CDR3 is TGTGCCAGCAGGCAAGAGACCCAGTACTTC. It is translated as CASRQETQYF. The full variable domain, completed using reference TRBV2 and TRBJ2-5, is EPEVTQTPSHQVTQMGQEVILRCVPISNHLYFYWYRQILGQKVEFLVSFYNNEISEKSEIFDDQFSVERPDGSNFTLKIRSTKLEDSAMYFCASRQETQYFGPGTRLLVL.

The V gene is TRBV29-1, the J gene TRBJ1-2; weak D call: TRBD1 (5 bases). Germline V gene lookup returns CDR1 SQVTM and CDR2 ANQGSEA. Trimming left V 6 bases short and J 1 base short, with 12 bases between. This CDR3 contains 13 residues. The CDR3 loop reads CSVGGRNNYGYTF. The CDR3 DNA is TGCAGCGTGGGGGGACGGAATAACTATGGCTACACCTTC.

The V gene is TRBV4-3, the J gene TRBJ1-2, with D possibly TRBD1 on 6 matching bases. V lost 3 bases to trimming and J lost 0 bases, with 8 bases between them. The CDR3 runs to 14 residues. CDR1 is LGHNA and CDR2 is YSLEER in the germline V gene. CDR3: CASSQDSTNYGYTF. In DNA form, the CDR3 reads TGCGCCAGCAGCCAGGACAGTACTAACTATGGCTACACCTTC.

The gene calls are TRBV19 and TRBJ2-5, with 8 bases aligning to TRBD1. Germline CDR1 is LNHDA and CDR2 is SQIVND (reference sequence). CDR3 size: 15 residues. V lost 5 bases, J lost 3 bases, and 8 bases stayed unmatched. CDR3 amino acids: CASSFQTGEKETQYF. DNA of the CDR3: TGTGCCAGTAGTTTTCAGACAGGGGAGAAAGAGACCCAGTACTTC. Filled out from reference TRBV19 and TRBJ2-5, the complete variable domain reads DGGITQSPKYLFRKEGQNVTLSCEQNLNHDAMYWYRQDPGQGLRLIYYSQIVNDFQKGDIAEGYSVSREKKESFPLTVTSAQKNPTAFYLCASSFQTGEKETQYFGPGTRLLVL.

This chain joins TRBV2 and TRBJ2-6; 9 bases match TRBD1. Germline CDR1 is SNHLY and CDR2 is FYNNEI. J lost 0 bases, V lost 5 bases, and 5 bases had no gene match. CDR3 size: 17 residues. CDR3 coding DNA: TGTGCCAGCAGTCCCGGGACAGGGAGCTCTGGGGCCAACGTCCTGACTTTC. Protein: CASSPGTGSSGANVLTF.

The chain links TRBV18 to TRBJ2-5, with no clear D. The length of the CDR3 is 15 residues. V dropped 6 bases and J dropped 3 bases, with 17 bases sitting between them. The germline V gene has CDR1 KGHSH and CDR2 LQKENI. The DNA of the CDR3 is TGTGCCAGCTCCCCCCGGTCAGGCATGAAAGAGACCCAGTACTTC. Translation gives CASSPRSGMKETQYF. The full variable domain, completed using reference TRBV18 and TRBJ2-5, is NAGVMQNPRHLVRRRGQEARLRCSPMKGHSHVYWYRQLPEEGLKFMVYLQKENIIDESGMPKERFSAEFPKEGPSILRIQQVVRGDSAAYFCASSPRSGMKETQYFGPGTRLLVL.

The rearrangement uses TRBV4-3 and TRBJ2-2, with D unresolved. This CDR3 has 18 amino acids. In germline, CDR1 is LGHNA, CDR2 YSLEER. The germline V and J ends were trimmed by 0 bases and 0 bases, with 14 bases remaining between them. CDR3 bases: TGCGCCAGCAGCCAAGAACATGGTACAGCCTCGAACACCGGGGAGCTGTTTTTT. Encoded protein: CASSQEHGTASNTGELFF.

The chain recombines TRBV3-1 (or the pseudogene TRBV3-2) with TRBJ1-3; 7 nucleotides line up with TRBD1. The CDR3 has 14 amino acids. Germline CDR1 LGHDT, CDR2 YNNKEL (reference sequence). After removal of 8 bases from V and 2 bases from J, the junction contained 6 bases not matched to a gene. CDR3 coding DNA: TGTGCCAGCGGGACAGCAGGAACTGGAAACACCATATATTTT. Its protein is CASGTAGTGNTIYF.

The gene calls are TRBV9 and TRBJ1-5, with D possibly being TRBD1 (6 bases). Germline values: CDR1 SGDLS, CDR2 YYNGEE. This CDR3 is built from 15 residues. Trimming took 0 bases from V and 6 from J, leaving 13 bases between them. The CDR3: CASSVEGGTGQPQHF. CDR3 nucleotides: TGTGCCAGCAGCGTAGAGGGGGGGACGGGTCAGCCCCAGCATTTT.

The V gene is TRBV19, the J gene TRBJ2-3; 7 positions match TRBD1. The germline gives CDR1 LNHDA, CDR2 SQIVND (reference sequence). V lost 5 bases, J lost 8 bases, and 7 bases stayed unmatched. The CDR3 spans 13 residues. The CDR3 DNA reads TGTGCCAGTAGTGCCATACAGGGGAGTACGCAGTATTTT. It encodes CASSAIQGSTQYF.

In nucleotides, the CDR3 is TGTGCCAGCAGCCAGATGACAGGGAACTATGGCTACACCTTC. Protein sequence: CASSQMTGNYGYTF. The chain combines TRBV5-5 with TRBJ1-2, with TRBD1 matching over 7 bases. V shed 4 bases, J shed 2 bases, and the junction held 5 bases outside the gene matches. Germline V gene data show CDR1 as SGHKS and CDR2 as YYEKEE (reference sequence). The CDR3 has 14 residues. The full variable domain, completed using reference TRBV5-5 and TRBJ1-2, is DAGVTQSPTHLIKTRGQQVTLRCSPISGHKSVSWYQQVLGQGPQFIFQYYEKEERGRGNFPDRFSARQFPNYSSELNVNALLLGDSALYLCASSQMTGNYGYTFGSGTRLTVV.

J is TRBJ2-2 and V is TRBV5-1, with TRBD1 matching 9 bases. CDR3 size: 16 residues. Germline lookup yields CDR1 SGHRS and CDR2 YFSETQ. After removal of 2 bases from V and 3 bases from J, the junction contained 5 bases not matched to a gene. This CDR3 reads CASSFYGQGYTGELFF. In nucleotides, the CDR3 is TGCGCCAGCAGCTTCTACGGACAGGGGTACACCGGGGAGCTGTTTTTT.

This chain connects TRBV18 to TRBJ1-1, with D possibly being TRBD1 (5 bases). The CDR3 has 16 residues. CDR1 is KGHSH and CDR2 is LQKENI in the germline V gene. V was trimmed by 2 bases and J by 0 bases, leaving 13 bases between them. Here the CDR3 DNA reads TGTGCCAGCTCACCAGGGGCAGGGTCGATGAACACTGAAGCTTTCTTT. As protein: CASSPGAGSMNTEAFF.

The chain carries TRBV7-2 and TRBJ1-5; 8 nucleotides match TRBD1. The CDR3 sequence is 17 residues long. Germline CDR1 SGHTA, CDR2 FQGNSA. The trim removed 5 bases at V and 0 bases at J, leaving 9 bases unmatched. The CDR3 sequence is CASSQLSGTGSNQPQHF. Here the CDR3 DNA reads TGTGCCAGCAGCCAATTATCCGGGACAGGTAGCAATCAGCCCCAGCATTTT. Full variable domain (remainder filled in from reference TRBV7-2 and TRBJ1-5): GAGVSQSPSNKVTEKGKDVELRCDPISGHTALYWYRQSLGQGLEFLIYFQGNSAPDKSGLPSDRFSAERTGGSVSTLTIQRTQQEDSAVYLCASSQLSGTGSNQPQHFGDGTRLSIL.

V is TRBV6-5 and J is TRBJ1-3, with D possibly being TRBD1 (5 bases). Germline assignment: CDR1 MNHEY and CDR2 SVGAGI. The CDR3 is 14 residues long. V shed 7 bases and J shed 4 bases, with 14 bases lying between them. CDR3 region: CASIPWRGGNTIYF. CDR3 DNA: TGTGCCAGCATCCCCTGGAGGGGCGGAAACACCATATATTTT.

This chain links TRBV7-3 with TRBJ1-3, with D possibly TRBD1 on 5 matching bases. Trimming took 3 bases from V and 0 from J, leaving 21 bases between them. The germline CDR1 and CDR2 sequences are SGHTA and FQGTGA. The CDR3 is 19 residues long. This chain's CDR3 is CASSFKREGQVSSGNTIYF. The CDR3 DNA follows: TGTGCCAGCAGCTTCAAGCGGGAGGGGCAGGTGAGCTCTGGAAACACCATATATTTT.

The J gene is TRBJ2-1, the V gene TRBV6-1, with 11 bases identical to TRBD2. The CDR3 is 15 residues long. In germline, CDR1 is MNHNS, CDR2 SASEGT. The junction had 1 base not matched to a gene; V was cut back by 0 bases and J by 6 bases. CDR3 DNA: TGTGCCAGCAGTGAAGCTAGCGGGAGGGCCAATGAGCAGTTCTTC. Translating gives CASSEASGRANEQFF.

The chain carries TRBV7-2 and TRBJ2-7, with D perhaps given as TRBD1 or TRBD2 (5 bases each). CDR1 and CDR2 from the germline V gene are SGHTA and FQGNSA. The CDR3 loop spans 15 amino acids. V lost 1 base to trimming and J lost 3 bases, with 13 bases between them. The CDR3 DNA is TGTGCCAGCAGCTTAGTTAGAGGGGTGAACTACGAGCAGTACTTC. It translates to CASSLVRGVNYEQYF.